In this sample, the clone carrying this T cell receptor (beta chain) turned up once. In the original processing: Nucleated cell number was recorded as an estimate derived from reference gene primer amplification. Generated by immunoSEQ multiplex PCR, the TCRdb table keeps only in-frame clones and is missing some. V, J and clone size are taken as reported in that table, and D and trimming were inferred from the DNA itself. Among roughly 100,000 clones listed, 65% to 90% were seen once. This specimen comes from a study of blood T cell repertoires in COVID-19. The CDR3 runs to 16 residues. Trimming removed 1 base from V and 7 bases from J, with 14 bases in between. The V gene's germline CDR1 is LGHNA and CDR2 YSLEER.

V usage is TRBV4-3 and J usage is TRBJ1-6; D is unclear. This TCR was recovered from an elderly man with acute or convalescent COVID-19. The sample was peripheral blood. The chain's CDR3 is CASSQGGLGNNSPLHF. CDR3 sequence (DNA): TGCGCCAGCAGCCAAGGAGGGTTGGGTAACAATTCACCCCTCCACTTT.